Listed below are T cell receptor beta chains from one sample, sequenced in a study of T cell repertoires in aging, cancer and after chemotherapy. Each CDR3 protein gets one entry after TCRdb re-called the multiplex PCR reads with MiXCR. This sample has 900 to 1,300 distinct CDR3 sequences, with about 27% found just once. Specimen: blood. These receptors all come from a human donor with a blood cancer. CDR3s include the opening cysteine and the closing phenylalanine or tryptophan. Each record gives: D gene, clone size, J gene, V gene, CDR3 protein, CDR3 DNA. The D gene is left open where the match is weak. Part of the rows lack a size; the others show once, few, many or a class for expanded clones.

>TRBD1|large|TRBJ1-6|TRBV6-6
CASKKEGADSPLHF
TGTGCCAGCAAAAAGGAGGGGGCCGATTCACCCCTCCACTTT
>TRBD1|-|TRBJ2-7|TRBV27
CASAVQGANYEQYF
TGTGCCAGCGCCGTGCAGGGGGCTAACTACGAGCAGTACTTC
>-|large|TRBJ2-5|TRBV19
CASSSPGETQYF
TGTGCCAGTAGTTCCCCAGGGGAGACCCAGTACTTC
>TRBD1|medium-sized|TRBJ1-4|TRBV20-1
CSARRDSEKLFF
TGCAGTGCTAGAAGGGACAGCGAAAAACTGTTTTTT
>TRBD1|once|TRBJ1-1|TRBV6-5
CASSVDRDVTAFF
TGTGCCAGCAGTGTGGACAGGGACGTGACGGCTTTCTTT
>-|hyperexpanded|TRBJ2-3|TRBV6-5
CASSPSFWWNTDTQYF
TGTGCCAGCAGTCCTTCGTTCTGGTGGAACACAGATACGCAGTATTTT
>-|large|TRBJ1-3|TRBV6-5
CASSYSQGRSGNTIYF
TGTGCCAGCAGTTACTCGCAGGGCCGCTCTGGAAACACCATATATTTT
>TRBD2|medium-sized|TRBJ2-7|TRBV20-1
CSARPGLAGYSYEQYF
TGCAGTGCTAGACCTGGACTAGCGGGGTACTCCTACGAGCAGTACTTC
>-|medium-sized|TRBJ1-5|TRBV7-2
CASSLDPNQPQHF
TGTGCCAGCAGCTTAGATCCGAATCAGCCCCAGCATTTT
>-|-|TRBJ1-5|TRBV28
CASSRASNSNQPQHF
TGTGCCAGCAGCCGGGCCAGTAACAGCAATCAGCCCCAGCATTTT
>TRBD2|-|TRBJ2-3|TRBV19
CASSGTSGTEGRDTQYF
TGTGCCAGTAGTGGGACTAGCGGGACCGAAGGGAGAGATACGCAGTATTTT
>-|-|TRBJ2-7|TRBV6-5
CASSSNQGSSYEQYF
TGTGCCAGCAGTTCTAATCAGGGGAGCTCCTACGAGCAGTACTTC
>TRBD2|-|TRBJ2-1|TRBV5-5
CASSLLAGVYNEQFF
TGTGCCAGCAGCCTTCTAGCGGGAGTCTACAATGAGCAGTTCTTC
>-|large|TRBJ2-1|TRBV19
CASSMSGSSYNEQFF
TGTGCCAGTAGTATGTCGGGAAGCTCCTACAATGAGCAGTTCTTC
>TRBD1|-|TRBJ2-5|TRBV6-5
CASTSPGTVQETQYF
TGTGCCAGCACCTCCCCGGGGACAGTGCAAGAGACCCAGTACTTC
>-|large|TRBJ2-2|TRBV5-4
CASSSDTGELFF
TGTGCCAGCAGCTCCGACACCGGGGAGCTGTTTTTT
>TRBD2|-|TRBJ2-2|TRBV6-1
CASSYPRLAGNGELFF
TGTGCCAGCAGTTATCCCCGACTAGCGGGGAACGGGGAGCTGTTTTTT
>TRBD2|medium-sized|TRBJ2-7|TRBV5-1
CASSPGLAASYEQYF
TGCGCCAGCAGCCCCGGACTAGCGGCCAGCTACGAGCAGTACTTC
>-|-|TRBJ2-5|TRBV29-1
CSVEPFTTGETQYF
TGCAGCGTTGAGCCCTTTACTACAGGCGAGACCCAGTACTTC
>TRBD2|large|TRBJ2-1|TRBV20-1
CSARDLAGGGHEQFF
TGCAGTGCTAGAGACTTAGCGGGAGGGGGTCATGAGCAGTTCTTC
>TRBD2|-|TRBJ2-1|TRBV10-3
CAIGTSGRSGGNEQFF
TGTGCCATCGGGACTAGCGGGAGGTCGGGGGGCAATGAGCAGTTCTTC
>TRBD2|-|TRBJ2-5|TRBV5-6
CASSPGTSGRETQYF
TGTGCCAGCAGCCCGGGGACTAGCGGGAGGGAGACCCAGTACTTC
>-|-|TRBJ2-7|TRBV7-6
CASSPGPNYEQYF
TGTGCCAGCAGCCCGGGGCCCAACTACGAGCAGTACTTC
>-|large|TRBJ1-1|TRBV6-6
CASTPGRGSEAFF
TGTGCCAGCACCCCGGGCCGAGGATCTGAAGCTTTCTTT
>-|large|TRBJ1-4|TRBV30
CACPEQGDNEKLFF
TGTGCCTGTCCCGAACAGGGTGATAATGAAAAACTGTTTTTT
>TRBD1|medium-sized|TRBJ1-5|TRBV27
CASKLTGTGNQPQHF
TGTGCCAGCAAGCTTACCGGGACAGGTAATCAGCCCCAGCATTTT
>TRBD2|-|TRBJ2-2|TRBV27
CASSSRLAGRSNTGELFF
TGTGCCAGCAGCTCCCGACTAGCGGGAAGGTCGAACACCGGGGAGCTGTTTTTT
>-|-|TRBJ1-5|TRBV28
CASSTSNQPQHF
TGTGCCAGCAGCACTAGCAATCAGCCCCAGCATTTT
>-|large|TRBJ1-4|TRBV6-1
CASSEGQGYEKLFF
TGTGCCAGCAGTGAAGGTCAGGGTTACGAAAAACTGTTTTTT
>-|-|TRBJ2-1|TRBV19
CASGGGASYNEQFF
TGTGCCAGTGGAGGGGGGGCCTCCTACAATGAGCAGTTCTTC
>TRBD2|medium-sized|TRBJ2-1|TRBV4-3
CASSQRSGRGSNEQFF
TGCGCCAGCAGCCAACGTAGCGGGAGAGGCTCCAATGAGCAGTTCTTC
>TRBD1|medium-sized|TRBJ2-1|TRBV7-7
CASSSSGTGGSNEQFF
TGTGCCAGCAGCTCTTCCGGGACAGGGGGCTCCAATGAGCAGTTCTTC
>TRBD1|medium-sized|TRBJ1-1|TRBV6-1
CASSEGTGGTEAFF
TGTGCCAGCAGTGAAGGGACAGGGGGCACTGAAGCTTTCTTT
>-|medium-sized|TRBJ2-7|TRBV24-1
CATSKTDSYEQYF
TGTGCCACCAGTAAAACGGACTCCTACGAGCAGTACTTC
>TRBD2|-|TRBJ2-1|TRBV5-5
CASSLERESSYNEQFF
TGTGCCAGCAGCTTGGAGCGGGAGAGCTCCTACAATGAGCAGTTCTTC
>TRBD1|medium-sized|TRBJ1-2|TRBV20-1
CSARVPGQGPDGYTF
TGCAGTGCTAGAGTGCCGGGACAGGGTCCCGATGGCTACACCTTC
>-|few|TRBJ1-4|TRBV7-2
CASSLRVEEKLFF
TGTGCCAGCAGCTTAAGGGTTGAAGAAAAACTGTTTTTT
>TRBD2|few|TRBJ2-1|TRBV7-2
CASSLEFQLAGDEQFF
TGTGCCAGCAGCTTAGAGTTCCAACTAGCGGGAGATGAGCAGTTCTTC
>TRBD2|medium-sized|TRBJ2-3|TRBV20-1
CSVPGTSISDTQYF
TGCAGTGTCCCCGGGACTAGCATTTCAGATACGCAGTATTTT
>-|once|TRBJ1-5|TRBV4-1
CASSHTQGRDNQPQHF
TGCGCCAGCAGCCATACCCAGGGGAGAGACAATCAGCCCCAGCATTTT
>TRBD2|-|TRBJ2-1|TRBV19
CASSTPGTSGYNEQFF
TGTGCCAGTAGTACCCCCGGGACTAGCGGATACAATGAGCAGTTCTTC
>-|-|TRBJ1-6|TRBV20-1
CSARDPGRGTSNSPLHF
TGCAGTGCTAGAGATCCGGGGAGGGGGACCTCAAATTCACCCCTCCACTTT
>TRBD2|large|TRBJ2-1|TRBV19
CASSRGTSGYNEQFF
TGTGCCAGTAGTAGGGGGACTAGCGGATACAATGAGCAGTTCTTC
>-|few|TRBJ2-3|TRBV4-1
CASSQDVGVLTDTQYF
TGCGCCAGCAGCCAAGATGTTGGGGTCCTAACAGATACGCAGTATTTT